This T cell receptor beta chain originates from a study of control samples from healthy donors and cancer patients. The table came from immunoSEQ multiplex PCR; TCRdb's copy has only in-frame clones and leaves some out. The sample comprises around 230,000 clones, about 95% of which are singletons, and about 1.6% rests with the top ten. This clone was seen more than once but under ten times. V shed 2 bases and J shed 1 base, with 11 bases lying between them. Germline V gene data show CDR1 as MNHNS and CDR2 as SASEGT. The CDR3 contains 15 residues. The specimen sequenced was blood. The TCR comes from a man aged 50 to 59 in good health. The V call is TRBV6-1, the J call TRBJ1-1; TRBD1 might be the D (5 bases). The CDR3 protein is CASSERGESNTEAFF. CDR3 coding DNA: TGTGCCAGCAGTGAACGGGGGGAGTCGAACACTGAAGCTTTCTTT.